The present TCR beta chain was sequenced within a study of T cell changes during pregnancy in multiple sclerosis. Clones were read by immunoSEQ multiplex PCR, and TCRdb kept only the in-frame ones, dropping some. The data contain 85,000 to 120,000 clones, 91% of them singletons. The germline gives CDR1 SGHDT, CDR2 YYEEEE. This CDR3 comprises 16 residues. Trimming cost V 4 bases and J 7 bases, with 20 bases left between them. This TCR came from a female donor with multiple sclerosis, enrolled in a pregnancy study. Sequencing used peripheral blood, obtained before pregnancy. The V call is TRBV5-6, the J call TRBJ2-2; D is possibly TRBD1 (7 bases). The CDR3 sequence is CASSTPTGRIYGELFF. CDR3 nucleotide sequence: TGTGCCAGCAGCACCCCGACAGGGAGGATTTACGGGGAGCTGTTTTTT. The whole variable domain, remainder taken from reference TRBV5-6 and TRBJ2-2, is DAGVTQSPTHLIKTRGQQVTLRCSPKSGHDTVSWYQQALGQGPQFIFQYYEEEERQRGNFPDRFSGHQFPNYSSELNVNALLLGDSALYLCASSTPTGRIYGELFFGEGSRLTVL.